Below, 18 T cell receptor beta chains from the same sample are listed, as sequenced in a study of CD8+ T cells in alopecia areata. RNA was isolated and reverse transcribed to cDNA, the sequencing template. The protocol was immunoSEQ multiplex PCR, while the TCRdb copy is restricted to in-frame clones and leaves out a portion. The data show 250,000 to 300,000 clones, with nearly 60% seen just once and around 1.8% held by the top ten. Stated treatment: oral pan-JAK inhibitor, 5-10 mg twice daily. The sample consisted of CD4+ T cells sorted from blood, taken at week 24, from a patient treated with tofacitinib. The receptors here all came from a human donor with alopecia areata.

This chain uses TRBV30 with TRBJ1-1; D is unresolved. CDR3 size: 11 residues. V was shortened by 6 bases and J by 2 bases, with 7 bases between the two germline ends. Germline CDR1 reads GTSNPN; CDR2 reads SVGIG (reference sequence). The CDR3, as DNA: TGTGCCTGCTGCCTCAACACTGAAGCTTTCTTT. As protein: CACCLNTEAFF.

V usage is TRBV10-3 and J usage is TRBJ2-7; 7 nucleotides line up with TRBD2. CDR3 length: 12 residues. Germline V lookup: CDR1 ENHRY, CDR2 SYGVKD. V lost 10 bases, J lost 6 bases, and 9 bases stayed unmatched. CDR3 sequence reads: CATRLAEGEQYF. The CDR3, as DNA: TGTGCCACCCGGCTAGCGGAAGGCGAGCAGTACTTC.

This clone was counted a few times. V and J are TRBV7-2 and TRBJ2-3; D may be TRBD1 (6 bases). The V gene's germline CDR1 is SGHTA and CDR2 FQGNSA. Trimming took off 2 bases at V and 0 bases at J, with 6 bases between the two ends. The length of the CDR3 is 14 residues. The CDR3 sequence is CASSLTGSTDTQYF. CDR3 DNA sequence: TGTGCCAGCAGCTTAACAGGGAGCACAGATACGCAGTATTTT.

In this sample, this clone turned up a few times. The CDR3 loop is CASSRGSGNTIYF. The CDR3 nucleotides read TGTGCCAGCTCGCGGGGCTCTGGAAACACCATATATTTT. V gene TRBV2 combines with J gene TRBJ1-3; D gene unclear. Germline CDR1 reads SNHLY; CDR2 reads FYNNEI. V lost 8 bases to trimming and J lost 0 bases, with 8 bases between them. The CDR3 has 13 residues.

The V call is TRBV6-1, the J call TRBJ2-1; 7 positions agree with TRBD1. V shed 7 bases, J shed 3 bases, and the junction held 3 bases outside the gene matches. The germline CDR1 and CDR2 sequences are MNHNS and SASEGT. The CDR3 is 13 residues long. CDR3 DNA sequence: TGTGCCAGCAACAGGGGCTTCTACAATGAGCAGTTCTTC. Translating gives CASNRGFYNEQFF.

The chain has TRBV7-6 and TRBJ2-7, with D perhaps TRBD1 (6 bases). The CDR3 is 16 residues long. Trimming cost V 1 base and J 0 bases, with 13 bases left between them. CDR1 is SGHVS, CDR2 FNYEAQ, per germline. The CDR3 is CASSLGEGDISYEQYF. The DNA of the CDR3 is TGTGCCAGCAGCTTAGGGGAAGGGGACATCTCCTACGAGCAGTACTTC. Full variable domain (missing parts from reference TRBV7-6 and TRBJ2-7): GAGVSQSPRYKVTKRGQDVALRCDPISGHVSLYWYRQALGQGPEFLTYFNYEAQQDKSGLPNDRFSAERPEGSISTLTIQRTEQRDSAMYRCASSLGEGDISYEQYFGPGTRLTVT.

There are a few counts of this clone. The genes are TRBV2 and TRBJ1-6, with D unresolved. Germline V CDR1 and CDR2: SNHLY, FYNNEI. The CDR3 extends over 15 amino acids. The V end was cut by 2 bases, the J end by 3 bases, with 8 bases between. The CDR3 region has the DNA TGTGCCAGCAGTGAACAGGCCCTCTATAATTCACCCCTCCACTTT. It is translated as CASSEQALYNSPLHF.

V gene TRBV5-1 combines with J gene TRBJ1-2, with TRBD1 identical over 7 bases. CDR1 and CDR2 (germline): SGHRS, YFSETQ. Trimming at V came to 0 bases and at J to 4 bases, leaving 15 bases not matched to a gene. The CDR3 is 18 residues long. The CDR3 here is CASSLDSATGSLLYGYTF. The CDR3 coding sequence is TGCGCCAGCAGCTTGGACTCGGCGACAGGGTCGCTTCTCTATGGCTACACCTTC.

The rearrangement uses TRBV4-3 and TRBJ2-7, with D tentatively TRBD2 (5 bases). Between the trimmed V and J ends, which lost 1 base and 4 bases, there was a span of 14 bases. Per the germline V gene, CDR1 is LGHNA and CDR2 is YSLEER. The CDR3 sequence is 15 residues long. The CDR3: CASSQGWRQEYEQYF. CDR3 DNA: TGCGCCAGCAGCCAAGGGTGGAGGCAGGAATACGAGCAGTACTTC.

This sequence joins TRBV2 and TRBJ2-4; D not certain. The CDR3 extends over 12 amino acids. Germline V gives CDR1 SNHLY, CDR2 FYNNEI. Deletions cut 3 bases from V and 15 bases from J, with 15 bases between. CDR3 residues: CASSDVSGPRYF. Here the CDR3 DNA reads TGTGCCAGCAGTGATGTATCAGGTCCCCGGTACTTC.

V is TRBV7-9 and J is TRBJ2-3, with D hard to call. From germline, CDR1 is SEHNR and CDR2 FQNEAQ (reference sequence). The CDR3 covers 12 residues. V lost 3 bases, J lost 6 bases, and 7 bases lay in between. CDR3 nucleotides: TGTGCCAGCAGCTTGGTTGGGGATACGCAGTATTTT. Translation gives CASSLVGDTQYF. The full variable domain, its missing parts supplied by reference TRBV7-9 and TRBJ2-3, is DTGVSQNPRHKITKRGQNVTFRCDPISEHNRLYWYRQTLGQGPEFLTYFQNEAQLEKSRLLSDRFSAERPKGSFSTLEIQRTEQGDSAMYLCASSLVGDTQYFGPGTRLTVL.

This chain connects TRBV25-1 to TRBJ2-7; D not resolved. Trimming stripped 3 bases from V and 6 bases from J, with 9 bases between. Germline CDR1 and CDR2: MGHDK and SYGVNS. This CDR3 region has 12 residues. The CDR3 loop is CASSENLVEQYF. Here the CDR3 DNA reads TGTGCCAGCAGTGAGAACTTAGTCGAGCAGTACTTC.

This sequence joins TRBV9 and TRBJ1-1; 7 bases are shared with TRBD1. This CDR3 contains 13 residues. Per the germline V gene, CDR1 is SGDLS and CDR2 is YYNGEE. V lost 8 bases and J lost 5; bases outside the gene matches: 9. The CDR3 DNA is TGTGCCAGTGGCCGACAGGGTGGGACTGAAGCTTTCTTT. Translated: CASGRQGGTEAFF.

The CDR3 loop reads CATSTSYEQYF. Here the CDR3 DNA reads TGTGCCACCTCCACGTCCTACGAGCAGTACTTC. V gene TRBV27 combines with J gene TRBJ2-7; D gene uncertain. V gave up 10 bases and J gave up 1 base, with 8 bases separating them. The CDR3 totals 11 residues. CDR1 is MNHEY, CDR2 SMNVEV, per germline (reference sequence).

The chain recombines TRBV29-1 with TRBJ2-7; 9 bases align to TRBD1. The germline gives CDR1 SQVTM, CDR2 ANQGSEA. The CDR3 covers 12 residues. The trim removed 6 bases at V and 6 bases at J, leaving 6 bases unmatched. The CDR3 DNA reads TGCAGCGTGCGACAGGGGGTGGTCGAGCAGTACTTC. Amino acid sequence: CSVRQGVVEQYF.

The gene calls are TRBV7-9 and TRBJ2-5; 13 bases line up with TRBD2. Germline V CDR1 and CDR2: SEHNR, FQNEAQ (reference sequence). The V segment lost 4 bases and the J segment 1 base; nucleotides outside the gene matches: 12. The CDR3 runs 19 residues. This chain's CDR3 is CASSSPTGTSGALQETQYF. The CDR3 coding sequence is TGTGCCAGCAGCTCACCAACCGGGACTAGCGGGGCCCTCCAAGAGACCCAGTACTTC.

The rearrangement links TRBV2 to TRBJ1-2, with D hard to call. Germline values: CDR1 SNHLY, CDR2 FYNNEI. This CDR3 spans 10 amino acids. The V gene lost 8 bases and the J gene lost 6 bases, with 7 bases spanning the gap. The CDR3 DNA follows: TGTGCCAGCGTAGCAAATGGCTACACCTTC. Encoded protein: CASVANGYTF.

This clone was seen more than once but under ten times. CDR3 DNA: TGTGCCAGCAGGCCAAATGACCGCGGAGGAAGCACAGATACGCAGTATTTT. Translating gives CASRPNDRGGSTDTQYF. The chain couples TRBV27 to TRBJ2-3, with TRBD2 as a possible D gene (5 bases). Trimming left V 6 bases short and J 0 bases short, with 19 bases between. This CDR3 has 17 amino acids. Germline V gives CDR1 MNHEY, CDR2 SMNVEV (reference sequence).